This T cell receptor (beta chain) comes out of a study of immune characterization of retroperitoneal liposarcoma. This CDR3 comprises 13 residues. Between the trimmed V and J ends, which lost 4 bases and 4 bases, there was a span of 10 bases. Per germline, CDR1 SGHTA and CDR2 FQGNSA. TCRdb reprocessed the PCR reads via MiXCR and lists one record per CDR3 protein. The data contain around 19,000 distinct CDR3 sequences, 35% to 45% of them singletons. The TCR sequence derives from a male donor with retroperitoneal liposarcoma. Sample: blood. The chain employs TRBV7-2 and TRBJ2-5; D is uncertain. CDR3 sequence: CASSSQAGETQYF. As DNA, the CDR3 is TGTGCCAGCAGCTCCCAGGCCGGAGAGACCCAGTACTTC.